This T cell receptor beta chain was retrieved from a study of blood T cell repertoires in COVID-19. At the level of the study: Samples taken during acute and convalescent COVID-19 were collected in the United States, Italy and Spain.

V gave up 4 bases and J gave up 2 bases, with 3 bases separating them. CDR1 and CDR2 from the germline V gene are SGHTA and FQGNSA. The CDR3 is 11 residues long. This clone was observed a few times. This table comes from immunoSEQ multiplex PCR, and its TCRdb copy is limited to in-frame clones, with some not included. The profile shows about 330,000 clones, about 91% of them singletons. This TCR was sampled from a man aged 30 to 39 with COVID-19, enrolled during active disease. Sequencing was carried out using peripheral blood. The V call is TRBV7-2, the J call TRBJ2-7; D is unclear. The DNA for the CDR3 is TGTGCCAGCAGCTCCGCCTACGAGCAGTACTTC. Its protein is CASSSAYEQYF.